This passage covers 26 T cell receptor beta chains from one sample sequenced in a study of cytomegalovirus exposure and HLA in healthy donors. Use of 60 Vbeta and 13 Jbeta primers characterized the PCR. Profiled with immunoSEQ multiplex PCR; TCRdb holds only in-frame clones, not every one. The sample comprises fewer than 150,000 clones, 80% of which are singletons, and under 7.5% rests with the top ten. What was sequenced was PBMCs. The receptor source for this set is a man in his forties in good health and CMV-seropositive.

The V gene is TRBV27, the J gene TRBJ1-5; a possible D gene is TRBD1 (5 bases). CDR3 length: 14 residues. V shed 3 bases and J shed 5 bases, with 11 bases lying between them. The germline CDR1 and CDR2 sequences are MNHEY and SMNVEV (reference sequence). The CDR3 DNA reads TGTGCCAGCAGTTTTGGGCAGGGCCATCAGCCCCAGCATTTT. Residues: CASSFGQGHQPQHF.

CDR3 region: CASSALQGGWGGGYTF. The CDR3 DNA follows: TGTGCCAGCAGTGCACTACAAGGAGGTTGGGGAGGTGGCTACACCTTC. The chain couples TRBV27 to TRBJ1-2; D ambiguous. V lost 5 bases and J lost 7, with 23 bases in between. The CDR3 spans 16 residues. Germline V gene lookup returns CDR1 MNHEY and CDR2 SMNVEV (reference sequence).

The chain recombines TRBV7-9 with TRBJ1-1; 7 bases fit TRBD1. CDR3 length equals 15 residues. Germline-derived CDR1 and CDR2 are SEHNR and FQNEAQ (reference sequence). The J segment lost 1 base and the V segment lost 5 bases, leaving 7 bases of the junction unmatched. The CDR3 DNA reads as TGTGCCAGCAGCCACCTCCGACAGGGGAACACTGAAGCTTTCTTT. Its translation is CASSHLRQGNTEAFF. The full variable domain, completed using reference TRBV7-9 and TRBJ1-1, is DTGVSQNPRHKITKRGQNVTFRCDPISEHNRLYWYRQTLGQGPEFLTYFQNEAQLEKSRLLSDRFSAERPKGSFSTLEIQRTEQGDSAMYLCASSHLRQGNTEAFFGQGTRLTVV.

The chain couples TRBV30 to TRBJ1-3; the match to TRBD1 covers 7 bases. The CDR3 spans 16 residues. The V segment lost 0 bases and the J segment 0 bases; nucleotides outside the gene matches: 5. Germline CDR1 and CDR2: GTSNPN and SVGIG (reference sequence). In DNA, the CDR3 is TGTGCCTGGAGTGTAGGGGGCCGGGGCTCTGGAAACACCATATATTTT. Protein: CAWSVGGRGSGNTIYF. Full variable domain (remainder filled in from reference TRBV30 and TRBJ1-3): SQTIHQWPATLVQPVGSPLSLECTVEGTSNPNLYWYRQAAGRGLQLLFYSVGIGQISSEVPQNLSASRPQDRQFILSSKKLLLSDSGFYLCAWSVGGRGSGNTIYFGEGSWLTVV.

The CDR3 reads CASKFRGFNQPQHF. Here the CDR3 DNA reads TGTGCCAGTAAGTTCAGGGGTTTCAATCAGCCCCAGCATTTT. The chain carries TRBV19 and TRBJ1-5, with D tentatively TRBD1 (6 bases). This CDR3 spans 14 amino acids. Per germline, CDR1 LNHDA and CDR2 SQIVND (reference sequence). Trimming cost V 7 bases and J 3 bases, with 13 bases left between them. Variable domain in full (rest from reference TRBV19 and TRBJ1-5): DGGITQSPKYLFRKEGQNVTLSCEQNLNHDAMYWYRQDPGQGLRLIYYSQIVNDFQKGDIAEGYSVSREKKESFPLTVTSAQKNPTAFYLCASKFRGFNQPQHFGDGTRLSIL.

This clone was detected a few times. This chain links TRBV5-4 with TRBJ1-1, with 7 bases that match TRBD1. J was trimmed by 0 bases and V by 7 bases; bases with no gene match: 9. This CDR3 contains 15 residues. Looked up from germline, CDR1 is SGHNT and CDR2 is YYREEE (reference sequence). The CDR3 loop is CASYRDSAMNTEAFF. CDR3 bases: TGTGCCAGCTACCGGGACAGTGCCATGAACACTGAAGCTTTCTTT.

The gene calls are TRBV28 and TRBJ2-7; 7 bases align to TRBD1. The germline gives CDR1 MDHEN, CDR2 SYDVKM. The CDR3 length is 14 residues. The V and J ends lost 7 bases and 2 bases, in that order; junction bases with no gene match: 8. The CDR3 sequence: CASTPGDRPYEQYF. The CDR3 DNA reads TGTGCCAGCACCCCCGGGGACAGACCCTACGAGCAGTACTTC.

V and J are TRBV19 and TRBJ2-7; possible D gene TRBD1, 5 bases. V lost 8 bases to trimming and J lost 7 bases, with 18 bases between them. The CDR3 is 13 amino acids. From germline, CDR1 is LNHDA and CDR2 SQIVND (reference sequence). For the CDR3, the DNA is TGTGCCAGTTCCTCCGACAGATTTTTGGAGCAGTACTTC. Protein sequence: CASSSDRFLEQYF.

This sequence joins TRBV10-2 and TRBJ2-1; 13 nucleotides line up with TRBD2. This CDR3 comprises 15 residues. The ends lost 2 bases at V and 13 bases at J; junction bases unmatched: 8. CDR1 and CDR2 from the germline V gene are WSHSY and SAAADI. The CDR3 DNA follows: TGCGCCAGCAGTGAGCCGGGACTAGCGGGGTCTAAACAGTTCTTC. This gives the protein CASSEPGLAGSKQFF.

This clone was recorded a few times. The genes are TRBV28 and TRBJ2-3, with 10 bases lining up with TRBD2. Per the germline V gene, CDR1 is MDHEN and CDR2 is SYDVKM. The ends lost 3 bases at V and 0 bases at J; junction bases unmatched: 6. The CDR3 is made up of 17 amino acids. CDR3 amino acids: CASSLTSGFSSTDTQYF. CDR3 nucleotide sequence: TGTGCCAGCAGTTTGACTAGCGGGTTTTCTAGCACAGATACGCAGTATTTT.

The chain employs TRBV29-1 and TRBJ2-2; D is perhaps TRBD1 (6 bases). The J call may not be correct, given that the DNA end is closer to TRBJ1-3. The CDR3 spans 14 residues. The V gene's germline CDR1 is SQVTM and CDR2 ANQGSEA. The CDR3 DNA is TGCAGCGTTGACCCACAGGGCAGTGGAAACACCATATATTTT. It translates to CSVDPQGSGNTIYF.

The rearrangement uses TRBV2 and TRBJ1-4, with D perhaps TRBD1 (5 bases). V was cut by 8 bases and J by 7 bases, with 20 bases left in between. The V gene's germline CDR1 is SNHLY and CDR2 FYNNEI. This CDR3 region has 15 residues. CDR3 in DNA: TGTGCCAGCGGGGGGGACGGCCATAGGGGTGAAAAACTGTTTTTT. The encoded protein is CASGGDGHRGEKLFF.

The rearrangement joins TRBV29-1 to TRBJ2-3, with unresolved D. This CDR3 is 13 amino acids long. The V and J ends lost 7 bases and 5 bases respectively, with 16 bases between them. Per germline, CDR1 SQVTM and CDR2 ANQGSEA. CDR3 protein: CSAHSPTRDTQYF. In DNA form, the CDR3 reads TGCAGCGCACATAGCCCGACGAGAGATACGCAGTATTTT.

V is TRBV30 and J is TRBJ1-4, with TRBD1 matching 9 bases. This CDR3 region has 16 residues. Losses at the gene ends were 0 bases for V and 8 bases for J; bases not matched to a gene: 10. Germline V lookup: CDR1 GTSNPN, CDR2 SVGIG (reference sequence). The CDR3, as DNA: TGTGCCTGGAGTGTACTAAAGGACAGGGGAAGAGAAAAACTGTTTTTT. It encodes CAWSVLKDRGREKLFF. The full variable domain, completed using reference TRBV30 and TRBJ1-4, is SQTIHQWPATLVQPVGSPLSLECTVEGTSNPNLYWYRQAAGRGLQLLFYSVGIGQISSEVPQNLSASRPQDRQFILSSKKLLLSDSGFYLCAWSVLKDRGREKLFFGSGTQLSVL.

This sequence joins TRBV28 and TRBJ2-3; D may be TRBD1 (5 bases). The V and J ends lost 5 bases and 5 bases respectively, with 11 bases between them. The CDR3 is 13 residues long. Germline V gene lookup returns CDR1 MDHEN and CDR2 SYDVKM. This CDR3 reads CASSQGRGDTQYF. The CDR3 DNA reads TGTGCCAGCAGTCAGGGAAGGGGAGATACGCAGTATTTT.

This rearrangement joins TRBV13 to TRBJ2-7, with D maybe TRBD2 (6 bases). This CDR3 is 12 amino acids long. Between the trimmed V and J ends, which lost 5 bases and 3 bases, there was a span of 8 bases. The germline V gene has CDR1 PRHDT and CDR2 FYEKMQ (reference sequence). The CDR3 DNA follows: TGTGCCAGCAGCCGCGGGGACTACGAGCAGTACTTC. It specifies CASSRGDYEQYF.

The V gene is TRBV25-1, the J gene TRBJ1-4; weak D call: TRBD1 (6 bases). The CDR3 has 15 residues. Looked up from germline, CDR1 is MGHDK and CDR2 is SYGVNS. With 8 bases removed from V and 8 bases from J, the gap between germline ends came to 21 bases. Here the CDR3 DNA reads TGTGCCAGCCGTGGGTTGGGGGGGCTAGGAGAAAAACTGTTTTTT. Its translation: CASRGLGGLGEKLFF.

The CDR3 is CASTELRAGSNQPQHF. CDR3 in DNA: TGTGCCAGTACCGAACTTAGGGCGGGGAGCAATCAGCCCCAGCATTTT. This chain connects TRBV19 to TRBJ1-5; D is unclear. Germline assignment: CDR1 LNHDA and CDR2 SQIVND (reference sequence). The ends were cut back, 7 bases at V and 1 base at J, with 17 bases in the middle. This CDR3 contains 16 residues.

This sequence joins TRBV5-1 and TRBJ2-1; 7 bases are shared with TRBD1. Germline CDR1 is SGHRS and CDR2 is YFSETQ. The CDR3 loop spans 16 amino acids. Losses at the gene ends were 0 bases for V and 3 bases for J; bases not matched to a gene: 6. DNA for the CDR3: TGCGCCAGCAGCTTGGAGTTAGGGGGCGACTACAATGAGCAGTTCTTC. Encoded protein: CASSLELGGDYNEQFF.

The chain has TRBV29-1 and TRBJ1-5; tentatively, D is TRBD1 (6 bases). Trimming removed 4 bases from V and 1 base from J, with 8 bases in between. The CDR3 sequence is 13 residues long. Germline lookup yields CDR1 SQVTM and CDR2 ANQGSEA. The CDR3 DNA is TGCAGCGTTGGCCAGGGGAGCAATCAGCCCCAGCATTTT. Its translation: CSVGQGSNQPQHF.

This clone was counted between two and nine times. The chain couples TRBV5-1 to TRBJ1-5; weak D call: TRBD1 (5 bases). Between the trimmed V and J ends, which lost 6 bases and 3 bases, there was a span of 16 bases. CDR1 and CDR2 (germline): SGHRS, YFSETQ. The CDR3 is 15 residues long. The CDR3 DNA reads TGCGCCAGCACCCGGGACGGGGGAATCAATCAGCCCCAGCATTTT. Its translation: CASTRDGGINQPQHF. The whole variable domain, filled in from reference TRBV5-1 and TRBJ1-5, reads KAGVTQTPRYLIKTRGQQVTLSCSPISGHRSVSWYQQTPGQGLQFLFEYFSETQRNKGNFPGRFSGRQFSNSRSEMNVSTLELGDSALYLCASTRDGGINQPQHFGDGTRLSIL.

The V call is TRBV5-4, the J call TRBJ1-1, with D maybe TRBD1 (5 bases). The CDR3 is 14 amino acids. Germline CDR1 reads SGHNT; CDR2 reads YYREEE (reference sequence). V lost 0 bases, J lost 2 bases, and 8 bases lay in between. Here the CDR3 reads CASSLAGTNTEAFF. Written as DNA, the CDR3 is TGTGCCAGCAGCTTGGCCGGGACTAACACTGAAGCTTTCTTT.

This clone appeared once. This chain links TRBV30 with TRBJ2-5; TRBD1 aligns across 9 bases. Near its end, the DNA agrees better with TRBJ2-7, so the J call may be wrong. The CDR3 is made up of 15 amino acids. Germline loops: CDR1 GTSNPN, CDR2 SVGIG (reference sequence). The CDR3 reads CAWSGAPTGGYEQYF. The CDR3 DNA reads as TGTGCCTGGAGTGGGGCCCCGACAGGGGGCTACGAGCAGTACTTC.

This sequence joins TRBV5-8 and TRBJ1-4; 10 bases match TRBD1. Germline trimming cut 4 bases from V and 2 bases from J; bases unmatched to any gene: 11. The CDR3 has 18 amino acids. Germline loops: CDR1 SGHTS, CDR2 YDEGEE. The CDR3 DNA is TGTGCCAGCAGCAACCGGGACAGGGGACCGTGGACTAATGAAAAACTGTTTTTT. Residues: CASSNRDRGPWTNEKLFF.

This sequence joins TRBV9 and TRBJ1-1; D perhaps matches TRBD1 (6 bases). The CDR3 is 17 residues long. Trimming removed 4 bases from V and 1 base from J, with 20 bases in between. CDR1 is SGDLS, CDR2 YYNGEE, per germline. The CDR3 nucleotides read TGTGCCAGCAGCCTAATTGATAGGACAGCAGAGAACACTGAAGCTTTCTTT. It specifies CASSLIDRTAENTEAFF. Supplemented by reference TRBV9 and TRBJ1-1, the full variable domain reads DSGVTQTPKHLITATGQRVTLRCSPRSGDLSVYWYQQSLDQGLQFLIQYYNGEERAKGNILERFSAQQFPDLHSELNLSSLELGDSALYFCASSLIDRTAENTEAFFGQGTRLTVV.

The chain joins TRBV15 to TRBJ2-2, with D perhaps matching TRBD1 (8 bases). Trimming pared 0 bases from V and 10 bases from J, leaving 15 bases between. Germline V gene data show CDR1 as LNHNV and CDR2 as YYDKDF (reference sequence). The CDR3 length is 15 residues. The CDR3 sequence is CATSRDRQGREELFF. For the CDR3, the DNA is TGTGCCACCAGCAGAGATCGACAGGGGAGGGAGGAGCTGTTTTTT. Based on the CDR3 plus reference TRBV15 and TRBJ2-2, the full variable domain is DAMVIQNPRYQVTQFGKPVTLSCSQTLNHNVMYWYQQKSSQAPKLLFHYYDKDFNNEADTPDNFQSRRPNTSFCFLDIRSPGLGDTAMYLCATSRDRQGREELFFGEGSRLTVL.